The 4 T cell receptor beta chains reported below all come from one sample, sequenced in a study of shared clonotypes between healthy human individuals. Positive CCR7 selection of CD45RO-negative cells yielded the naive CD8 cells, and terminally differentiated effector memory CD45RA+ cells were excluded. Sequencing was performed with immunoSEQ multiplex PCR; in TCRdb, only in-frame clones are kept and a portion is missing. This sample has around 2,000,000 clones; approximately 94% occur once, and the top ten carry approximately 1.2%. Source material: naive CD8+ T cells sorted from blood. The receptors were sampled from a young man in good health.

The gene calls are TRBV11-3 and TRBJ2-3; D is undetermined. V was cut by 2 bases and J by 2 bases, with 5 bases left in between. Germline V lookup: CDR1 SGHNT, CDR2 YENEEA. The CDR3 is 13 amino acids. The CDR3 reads CASSLRHTDTQYF. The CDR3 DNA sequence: TGTGCCAGCAGCTTACGTCACACAGATACGCAGTATTTT.

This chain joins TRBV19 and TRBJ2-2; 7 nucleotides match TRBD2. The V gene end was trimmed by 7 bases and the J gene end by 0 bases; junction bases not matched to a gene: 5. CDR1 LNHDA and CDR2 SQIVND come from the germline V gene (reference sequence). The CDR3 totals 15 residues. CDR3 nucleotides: TGTGCCAGTATGGGGAGGGTCGCGAACACCGGGGAGCTGTTTTTT. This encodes CASMGRVANTGELFF.

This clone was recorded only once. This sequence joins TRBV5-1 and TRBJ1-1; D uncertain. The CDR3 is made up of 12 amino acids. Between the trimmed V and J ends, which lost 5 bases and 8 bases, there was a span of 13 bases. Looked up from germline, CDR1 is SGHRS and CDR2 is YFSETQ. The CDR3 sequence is CASSRENVEAFF. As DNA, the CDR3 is TGCGCCAGCAGTAGGGAGAACGTCGAAGCTTTCTTT.

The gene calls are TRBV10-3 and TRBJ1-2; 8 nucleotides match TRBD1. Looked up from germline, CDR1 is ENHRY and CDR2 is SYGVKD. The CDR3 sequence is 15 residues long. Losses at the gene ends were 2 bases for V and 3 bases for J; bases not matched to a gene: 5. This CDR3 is CAISEPGTGDYGYTF. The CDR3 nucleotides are TGTGCCATCAGTGAGCCCGGGACAGGAGACTATGGCTACACCTTC.